Reported below is one T cell receptor beta chain. Its cognate antigen is unknown. As the method for making TCR beta libraries, quantitative 5'-RACE with molecular barcodes was used. Using its own MiXCR run on the 5' RACE reads, TCRdb lists one record per CDR3 protein. Of around 100,000 distinct CDR3 sequences in the sample, less than 25% were seen once. This record belongs to a study of CD8 T cells in ankylosing spondylitis. Study conclusions and caveats: It was reported that disease-linked clones were significantly enriched in matched ankylosing spondylitis synovial fluid. For ankylosing spondylitis blood, a TCR beta motif of about eight highly homologous variants appeared characteristic. The disease-linked clones had a CD8+ phenotype and low blood frequencies.

The sequenced sample was synovial fluid, either unsorted or a sorted T cell fraction (not recorded which). The origin of this receptor is a male donor with ankylosing spondylitis.

The CDR3 nucleotides are TGTGCCAGCAGTGAACGGGGCTTAGGTGAGCAGTTCTTC. Protein product: CASSERGLGEQFF. This sequence joins TRBV6-1 and TRBJ2-1; D may match TRBD1 or TRBD2 (5 bases each). Germline V gene data show CDR1 as MNHNS and CDR2 as SASEGT. Trimming cost V 2 bases and J 9 bases, with 11 bases left between them. This CDR3 is built from 13 residues.